This T cell receptor beta chain was retrieved from a study of metastatic and nonmetastatic thyroid tumors. Trimming left V 2 bases short and J 4 bases short, with 6 bases between. Germline V gene lookup returns CDR1 MNHEY and CDR2 SVGEGT. The CDR3 is made up of 12 amino acids. No treatment of any kind had been given to any patient before thyroid surgery. In the study's own analysis: A classifier of distant metastasis in papillary thyroid cancer was built from CDR3 differences (across clinicopathological groups). MiXCR re-clonotyped the PCR reads for TCRdb. Here the V and J calls rest on TCRdb's processing, not on the authors' analysis. The sample lists 4,500 to 5,500 clones; 22% were seen once.

The rearrangement uses TRBV6-2 or TRBV6-3 and TRBJ2-7; the D is unclear. The TCR sequence derives from a male donor with papillary thyroid cancer or a benign thyroid nodule (not recorded which). Some clones in this sample may be carry-over from other donors' samples. The sequencing sample was made of tumor tissue. The DNA of the CDR3 is TGTGCCAGCAGTTACAGTGTTTACGAGCAGTACTTC. This sequence encodes CASSYSVYEQYF.